This T cell receptor (beta chain) was obtained from a study of T cells expressing NK-cell markers. TCRdb reprocessed the 5' RACE reads and keeps a single row for each CDR3 protein, giving no DNA. The sample is made up of approximately 150,000 distinct CDR3 sequences, and the top ten hold 18% of it. The CDR3 has 13 residues. Germline V CDR1 and CDR2: DFQATT, SNEGSKA (reference sequence). The chain links TRBV20-1 to TRBJ1-1; TCRdb designates TRBD1, a call that cannot be tested without DNA. The receptor comes from a woman aged 18 to 69 in good health. The sample taken for sequencing was blood T cells: a sorted CD56 or NKG2C T cell subset, CD4+ or CD8+ T cells, or bulk PBMC T cells (not recorded which). Here the CDR3 reads CSARDIGGRGAFF.